These 3 T cell receptor beta chains share one sample of origin, sequenced in a study of regulatory T cells in long-lasting Graves disease. Time point meaning: persistent/refractory GD, antithyroid drugs over 5 years with positive TRAb. Construction of the TCR library relied on RNA isolated from PBMCs. Construction of the TCR beta libraries employed iRepertoire HTBI primers in conjunction with Arm-PCR of CDR3 regions. In TCRdb, the multiplex PCR reads were re-called with MiXCR into one record per CDR3 protein. The sample yields roughly 400,000 distinct CDR3 sequences, around 20% seen once. Sequences were derived from peripheral blood mononuclear cells (PBMCs), sampled when the disease was refractory, from a patient treated with antithyroid drugs. Receptors originate from a female donor with Graves disease.

The CDR3 DNA reads as TGTGCCAGCACCGCCGGCAGGGAAGGGTTCACTGAAGCTTTCTTT. Protein: CASTAGREGFTEAFF. This chain links TRBV13 with TRBJ1-1; D perhaps matches TRBD1 (5 bases). Trimming took 7 bases from V and 4 from J, leaving 19 bases between them. Per germline, CDR1 PRHDT and CDR2 FYEKMQ (reference sequence). The CDR3 is 15 amino acids.

This clonotype was detected ten times or more. The CDR3 sequence: CASSFGGTVEQYF. The DNA of the CDR3 is TGTGCCAGCAGTTTCGGCGGAACGGTCGAGCAGTACTTC. This chain links TRBV27 with TRBJ2-7; no reliable D call. This CDR3 is built from 13 residues. Trimming took off 3 bases at V and 6 bases at J, with 12 bases between the two ends. Germline CDR1 MNHEY, CDR2 SMNVEV (reference sequence).

V gene TRBV7-8 combines with J gene TRBJ2-5, with TRBD2 identical over 7 bases. V lost 1 base to trimming and J lost 1 base; unmatched junction nucleotides: 12. Germline V lookup: CDR1 SGHVS, CDR2 FQNEAQ. The CDR3 length is 18 residues. In nucleotides, the CDR3 is TGTGCCAGCAGCTTAGGGCGGGGGTGGAACGTCGGCCAAGAGACCCAGTACTTC. It yields the protein CASSLGRGWNVGQETQYF. The whole variable domain, remainder taken from reference TRBV7-8 and TRBJ2-5, is GAGVSQSPRYKVAKRGQDVALRCDPISGHVSLFWYQQALGQGPEFLTYFQNEAQLDKSGLPSDRFFAERPEGSVSTLKIQRTQQEDSAVYLCASSLGRGWNVGQETQYFGPGTRLLVL.